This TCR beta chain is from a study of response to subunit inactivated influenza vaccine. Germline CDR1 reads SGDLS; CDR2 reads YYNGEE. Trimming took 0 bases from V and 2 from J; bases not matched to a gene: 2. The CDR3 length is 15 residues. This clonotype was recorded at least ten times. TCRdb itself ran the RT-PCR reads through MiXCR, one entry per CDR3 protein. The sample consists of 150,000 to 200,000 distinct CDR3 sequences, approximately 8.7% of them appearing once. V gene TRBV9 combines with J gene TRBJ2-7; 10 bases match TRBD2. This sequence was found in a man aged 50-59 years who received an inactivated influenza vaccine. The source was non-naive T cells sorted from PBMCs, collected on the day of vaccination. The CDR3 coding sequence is TGTGCCAGCAGCGTAGGGACTAGCGGAACCTACGAGCAGTACTTC. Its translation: CASSVGTSGTYEQYF.